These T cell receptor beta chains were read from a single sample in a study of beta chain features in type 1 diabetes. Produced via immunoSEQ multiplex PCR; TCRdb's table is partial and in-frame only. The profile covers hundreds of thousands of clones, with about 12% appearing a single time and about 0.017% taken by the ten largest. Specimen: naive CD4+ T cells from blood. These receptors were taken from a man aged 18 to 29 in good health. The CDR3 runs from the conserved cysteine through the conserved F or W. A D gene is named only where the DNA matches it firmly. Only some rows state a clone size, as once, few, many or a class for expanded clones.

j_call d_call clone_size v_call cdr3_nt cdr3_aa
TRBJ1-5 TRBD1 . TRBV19 TGTGCCAGTAGTAAGGACAGGGAGAGCAATCAGCCCCAGCATTTT CASSKDRESNQPQHF
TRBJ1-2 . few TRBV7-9 TGTGCCAGCAGCTTAGCTGCCTCAAGAGTTGGCTACACCTTC CASSLAASRVGYTF
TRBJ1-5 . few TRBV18 TGTGCCAGCTCACTGCAGGGGCAGGGCAATCAGCCCCAGCATTTT CASSLQGQGNQPQHF
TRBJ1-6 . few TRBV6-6 TGTGCCAGCAGTTACTCGCCGGCAGGGGATTCACCCCTCCACTTT CASSYSPAGDSPLHF
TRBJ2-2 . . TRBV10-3 TGTGCCACCGGGGGACGCTTTGGGGAGCTGTTTTTT CATGGRFGELFF
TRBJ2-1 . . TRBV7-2 TGTGCCAGCAGCTCCCAGTTTGATGAGCAGTTCTTC CASSSQFDEQFF
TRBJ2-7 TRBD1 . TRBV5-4 TGTGCCAGCAGCGGGGGACAGGCGGCCAGCGAGCAGTACTTC CASSGGQAASEQYF
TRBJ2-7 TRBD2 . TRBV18 TGTGCCAGCTCACCACACGACCCGTGGGAGGGGACCTACGAGCAGTACTTC CASSPHDPWEGTYEQYF
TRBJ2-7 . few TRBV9 TGTGCCAGCAGCGATAAAGTGGACTTCACCTACGAGCAGTACTTC CASSDKVDFTYEQYF
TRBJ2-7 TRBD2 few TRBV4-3 TGCGCCAGCAGCCTGGGACTACAGCTCGAGCAGTACTTC CASSLGLQLEQYF
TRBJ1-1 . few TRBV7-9 TGTGCCAGCAGCCCCCCGATACGAGACACTGAAGCTTTCTTT CASSPPIRDTEAFF
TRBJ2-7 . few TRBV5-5 TGTGCCAGCACCACTACCCCCGGCAGCTCCTACGAGCAGTACTTC CASTTTPGSSYEQYF
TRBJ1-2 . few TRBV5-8 TGTGCCAGCAGCTTGCGGGTAGGTCCCGACTATTCGGACTTC CASSLRVGPDYSDF